These 23 T cell receptor beta chains originate from one sample sequenced in a study of blood T cell repertoires in COVID-19 (dated by TCRdb to about 2020). Libraries were built with the immunoSEQ multiplex PCR assay. TCRdb mirrors the immuneACCESS table, restricted to in-frame sequences. Some clones are absent from its copies; in checked studies, under half trace to an unresolved V gene, and the reason for the others is unknown. The sample table records nearly 95,000 clones; 80% to 90% of these occur just once. The ten largest clones represent approximately 8% of the sample. The sequencing input was peripheral blood. The source of these receptors is a human donor with acute or convalescent COVID-19. The donor label of this sample is uncertain.

This chain joins TRBV3-1 (or the pseudogene TRBV3-2) and TRBJ1-4; TRBD1 is a possible D gene (6 bases). CDR3 length: 13 residues. CDR1 LGHDT and CDR2 YNNKEL come from the germline V gene (reference sequence). Between the trimmed V and J ends, which lost 4 bases and 8 bases, there was a span of 11 bases. The CDR3 region is CASSLNRDEKLFF. The CDR3 DNA is TGTGCCAGCAGCCTAAACAGGGACGAAAAACTGTTTTTT.

This clone came up a few times. This chain joins TRBV29-1 and TRBJ1-4; TRBD1 matches 11 bases. CDR3 length equals 17 residues. Unmatched junction bases numbered 10, after V lost 4 bases and J lost 3 bases. The germline V gene has CDR1 SQVTM and CDR2 ANQGSEA. This CDR3 reads CSVVLPDRGRSNEKLFF. Written as DNA, the CDR3 is TGCAGCGTTGTTCTCCCGGACAGGGGGCGATCTAATGAAAAACTGTTTTTT.

V usage is TRBV10-3 and J usage is TRBJ2-1; TRBD1 matches 9 bases. The CDR3 runs 12 residues. Per the germline V gene, CDR1 is ENHRY and CDR2 is SYGVKD. V trimming: 6 bases; J trimming: 7 bases; junction bases outside the gene matches: 1. The CDR3 sequence: CAIRGTGNEQFF. Here the CDR3 DNA reads TGTGCCATCAGGGGGACAGGGAATGAGCAGTTCTTC.

The chain combines TRBV3-1 (or the pseudogene TRBV3-2) with TRBJ2-7; D uncertain. V gave up 1 base and J gave up 6 bases, with 13 bases separating them. This CDR3 contains 14 residues. In germline, CDR1 is LGHDT, CDR2 YNNKEL (reference sequence). The CDR3 DNA follows: TGTGCCAGCAGCCAAGCGGCAGGTTTCTCCGAGCAGTACTTC. Protein product: CASSQAAGFSEQYF.

Points on this clone: Other DNA sequences from this sample encode an identical CDR3 as well. V gene TRBV3-1 (or the pseudogene TRBV3-2) combines with J gene TRBJ2-7, with D perhaps TRBD1 (6 bases). Germline assignment: CDR1 LGHDT and CDR2 YNNKEL (reference sequence). There are 16 residues in the CDR3. Trimming left V 0 bases short and J 0 bases short, with 12 bases between. The CDR3 nucleotides read TGTGCCAGCAGCCAAGAAGGGCAGGGGAGCTCCTACGAGCAGTACTTC. Encoded protein: CASSQEGQGSSYEQYF.

V and J are TRBV6-5 and TRBJ2-3, with 8 bases aligning to TRBD2. CDR3 length equals 15 residues. The trim removed 0 bases at V and 7 bases at J, leaving 6 bases unmatched. Germline V lookup: CDR1 MNHEY, CDR2 SVGAGI. CDR3 region: CASSYSSGGPNTQYF. The DNA of the CDR3 is TGTGCCAGCAGTTACTCTTCGGGGGGGCCAAATACGCAGTATTTT.

This chain joins TRBV5-8 and TRBJ1-1, with D perhaps matching TRBD1 (5 bases). The V end was cut by 0 bases, the J end by 0 bases, with 6 bases between. Germline V gene sequence: CDR1 SGHTS, CDR2 YDEGEE. The CDR3 spans 14 residues. CDR3 sequence reads: CASSLDRLNTEAFF. The CDR3 DNA follows: TGTGCCAGCAGCTTGGACAGGTTGAACACTGAAGCTTTCTTT.

The chain joins TRBV30 to TRBJ1-1, with 7 positions matching TRBD1. J was trimmed by 4 bases and V by 4 bases; bases with no gene match: 6. The CDR3 contains 13 residues. Germline V gene data show CDR1 as GTSNPN and CDR2 as SVGIG (reference sequence). The CDR3 sequence is CAWNIQGGTEAFF. CDR3 coding DNA: TGTGCCTGGAACATTCAGGGGGGCACTGAAGCTTTCTTT.

This clone was detected once. The J gene is TRBJ2-1, the V gene TRBV3-1 (or the pseudogene TRBV3-2); D perhaps matches TRBD1 (5 bases). Trimming stripped 4 bases from V and 9 bases from J, with 16 bases between. The CDR3 covers 14 residues. Germline CDR1 is LGHDT and CDR2 is YNNKEL (reference sequence). The CDR3 spells CASSPEGVGGEQFF. For the CDR3, the DNA is TGTGCCAGCAGCCCTGAAGGGGTGGGTGGTGAGCAGTTCTTC.

The rearrangement uses TRBV5-5 and TRBJ1-1; 9 nucleotides align to TRBD1. The CDR3 runs 19 residues. Per the germline V gene, CDR1 is SGHKS and CDR2 is YYEKEE (reference sequence). Germline trimming cut 6 bases from V and 0 bases from J; bases unmatched to any gene: 18. The CDR3 region has the DNA TGTGCCAGCACCCGAGAATACAGGGGGCGTGGGGGTTTGAACACTGAAGCTTTCTTT. Its translation is CASTREYRGRGGLNTEAFF.

CDR3 residues: CASSGTGGMGNIQYF. CDR3 coding DNA: TGTGCCAGCTCGGGGACAGGGGGCATGGGAAACATTCAGTACTTC. The V call is TRBV18, the J call TRBJ2-4; 12 bases match TRBD1. The CDR3 has 15 residues. Germline V lookup: CDR1 KGHSH, CDR2 LQKENI. The V and J ends lost 6 bases and 6 bases, in that order; junction bases with no gene match: 6.

The chain's CDR3 is CASSFRVSTDTQYF. CDR3 coding DNA: TGTGCCAGCAGTTTCCGGGTTAGCACAGATACGCAGTATTTT. The chain has TRBV27 and TRBJ2-3; D call uncertain. Germline CDR1 reads MNHEY; CDR2 reads SMNVEV (reference sequence). V was cut by 3 bases and J by 0 bases, with 7 bases left in between. There are 14 residues in the CDR3.

The V gene is TRBV28, the J gene TRBJ2-4; TRBD1 matches at 9 bases. Germline lookup yields CDR1 MDHEN and CDR2 SYDVKM. Trimming removed 3 bases from V and 5 bases from J; junction bases left unmatched: 5. The CDR3 totals 15 residues. The CDR3 is CASSFDGTGQNIQYF. Written as DNA, the CDR3 is TGTGCCAGCAGTTTCGACGGGACAGGGCAAAACATTCAGTACTTC.

This chain uses TRBV6-5 with TRBJ1-4; TRBD1 aligns across 7 bases. The CDR3 has 15 residues. Germline V CDR1 and CDR2: MNHEY, SVGAGI. V was clipped by 0 bases and J by 7 bases; unmatched bases: 5. The CDR3 DNA reads as TGTGCCAGCAGTTACTCCCGACAGGGCAGTGAAAAACTGTTTTTT. This translates into CASSYSRQGSEKLFF.

The rearrangement links TRBV5-1 to TRBJ2-6; 9 nucleotides match TRBD1. Germline-derived CDR1 and CDR2 are SGHRS and YFSETQ. The CDR3 spans 17 residues. The trim removed 4 bases at V and 0 bases at J, leaving 5 bases unmatched. CDR3 in amino acids: CASSTGQGISGANVLTF. DNA for the CDR3: TGCGCCAGCAGCACCGGACAGGGGATCTCTGGGGCCAACGTCCTGACTTTC.

The V gene is TRBV21-1, the J gene TRBJ2-7; the table's D gene call, TRBD1, was not cross checked with the DNA. TRBV21-1 constitutes a pseudogene. The CDR3 spans 14 residues. CDR3 DNA sequence: TGTGCCAGCAGCACCGGGGACAGACCCTACGAGCAGTACTTC. Translated, it gives CASSTGDRPYEQYF.

In its sample, this clone was seen once. CDR3 in DNA: TGCGCCAGCAGCCAGACGGGACTAGCGGGGGGAGAACGTCCCGGGGAGCTGTTTTTT. Translating it yields CASSQTGLAGGERPGELFF. The V and J genes are TRBV4-3 and TRBJ2-2, with 15 bases lining up with TRBD2. V trimming: 3 bases; J trimming: 6 bases; junction bases outside the gene matches: 11. The CDR3 has 19 residues. The germline V gene encodes CDR1 LGHNA and CDR2 YSLEER.

The chain is built from TRBV24-1 and TRBJ1-1; a possible D gene is TRBD1 (6 bases). The germline CDR1 and CDR2 sequences are KGHDR and SFDVKD. This CDR3 is 14 amino acids long. V was shortened by 7 bases and J by 4 bases, with 15 bases between the two germline ends. The CDR3 reads CATRSRGGGTEAFF. CDR3 DNA: TGTGCCACCAGATCCCGGGGAGGGGGCACTGAAGCTTTCTTT.

V gene TRBV2 combines with J gene TRBJ2-7, with 8 positions matching TRBD1. Germline V gene sequence: CDR1 SNHLY, CDR2 FYNNEI. The V and J ends lost 4 bases and 4 bases, in that order; junction bases with no gene match: 9. The CDR3 is 15 amino acids. The CDR3 reads CASSARDRGSYEQYF. The CDR3 nucleotides read TGTGCCAGCAGTGCCAGAGACAGGGGTAGTTACGAGCAGTACTTC.

The V gene is TRBV7-3, the J gene TRBJ1-1; TRBD1 might be the D (5 bases). This CDR3 comprises 15 residues. Germline V gene data show CDR1 as SGHTA and CDR2 as FQGTGA. Trimming cost V 2 bases and J 4 bases, with 14 bases left between them. CDR3 DNA: TGTGCCAGCAGCTTATCGGAGAGCCAGGGCACTGAAGCTTTCTTT. It is translated as CASSLSESQGTEAFF.

The rearrangement joins TRBV2 to TRBJ1-5; D is unresolved. CDR1 and CDR2 (germline): SNHLY, FYNNEI. Trimming took off 6 bases at V and 0 bases at J, with 6 bases between the two ends. This CDR3 spans 13 amino acids. The CDR3 region is CASRFNSNQPQHF. CDR3 nucleotide sequence: TGTGCCAGCAGATTCAATAGCAATCAGCCCCAGCATTTT.

The chain links TRBV5-1 to TRBJ2-3; unclear D gene. V was clipped by 0 bases and J by 4 bases, with 3 bases between them. The CDR3 runs 12 residues. Per the germline V gene, CDR1 is SGHRS and CDR2 is YFSETQ. The CDR3 coding sequence is TGCGCCAGCAGCTTGGCCGCAGATACGCAGTATTTT. Residues: CASSLAADTQYF.

CDR3 in DNA: TGCGCCAGCAGCTTGGGCAGGGAGGTCACTGAAGCTTTCTTT. It is translated as CASSLGREVTEAFF. This chain links TRBV5-1 with TRBJ1-1; D might be TRBD1 (5 bases). CDR1 SGHRS and CDR2 YFSETQ come from the germline V gene. The CDR3 consists of 14 residues. V lost 0 bases, J lost 4 bases, and 10 bases lay in between.